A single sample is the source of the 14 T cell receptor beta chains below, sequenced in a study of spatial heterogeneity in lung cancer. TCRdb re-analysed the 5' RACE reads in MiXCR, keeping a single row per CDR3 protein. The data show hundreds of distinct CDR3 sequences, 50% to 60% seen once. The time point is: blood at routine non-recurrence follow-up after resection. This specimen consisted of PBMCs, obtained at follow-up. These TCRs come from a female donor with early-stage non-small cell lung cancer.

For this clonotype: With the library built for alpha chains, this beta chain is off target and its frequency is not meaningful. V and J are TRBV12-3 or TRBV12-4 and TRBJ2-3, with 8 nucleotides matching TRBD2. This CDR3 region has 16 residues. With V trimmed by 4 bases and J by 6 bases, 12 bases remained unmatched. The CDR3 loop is CASSSYVGLAVDTQYF. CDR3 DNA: TGTGCCAGCAGTTCGTATGTAGGACTAGCAGTGGATACGCAGTATTTT.

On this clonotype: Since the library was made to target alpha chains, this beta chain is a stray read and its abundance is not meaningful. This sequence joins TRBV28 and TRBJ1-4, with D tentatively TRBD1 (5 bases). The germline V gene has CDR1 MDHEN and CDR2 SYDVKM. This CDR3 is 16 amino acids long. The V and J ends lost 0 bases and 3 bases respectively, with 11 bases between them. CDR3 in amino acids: CASSLWSGAPNEKLFF. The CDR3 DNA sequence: TGTGCCAGCAGTTTATGGAGCGGGGCCCCTAATGAAAAACTGTTTTTT.

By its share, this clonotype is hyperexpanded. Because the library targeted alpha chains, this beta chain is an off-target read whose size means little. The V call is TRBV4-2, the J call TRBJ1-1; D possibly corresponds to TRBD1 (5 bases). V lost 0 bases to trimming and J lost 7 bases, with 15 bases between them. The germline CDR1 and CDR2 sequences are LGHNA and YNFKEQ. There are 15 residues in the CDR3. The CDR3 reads CASSQDGAGLIEAFF. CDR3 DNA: TGTGCCAGCAGCCAAGATGGGGCAGGGCTAATTGAAGCTTTCTTT.

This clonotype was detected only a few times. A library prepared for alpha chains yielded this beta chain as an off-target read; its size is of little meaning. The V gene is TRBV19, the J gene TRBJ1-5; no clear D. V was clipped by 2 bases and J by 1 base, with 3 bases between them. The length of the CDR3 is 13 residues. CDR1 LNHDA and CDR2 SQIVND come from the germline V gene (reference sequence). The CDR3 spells CASSIPSNQPQHF. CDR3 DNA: TGTGCCAGTAGTATACCCAGCAATCAGCCCCAGCATTTT.

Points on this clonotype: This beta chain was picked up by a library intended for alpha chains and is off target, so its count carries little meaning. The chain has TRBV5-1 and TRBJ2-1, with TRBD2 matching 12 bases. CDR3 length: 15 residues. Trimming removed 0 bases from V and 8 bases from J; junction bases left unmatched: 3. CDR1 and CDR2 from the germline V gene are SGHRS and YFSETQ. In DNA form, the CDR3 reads TGCGCCAGCAGCTTGGCGCTAGCGGGAGGGGATGAGCAGTTCTTC. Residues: CASSLALAGGDEQFF.

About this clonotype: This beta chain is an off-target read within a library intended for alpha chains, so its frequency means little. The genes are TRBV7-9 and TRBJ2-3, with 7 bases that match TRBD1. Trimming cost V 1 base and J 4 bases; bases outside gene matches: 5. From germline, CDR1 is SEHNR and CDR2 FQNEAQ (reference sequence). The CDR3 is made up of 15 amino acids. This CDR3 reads CASSLVTGESDTQYF. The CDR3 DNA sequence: TGTGCCAGCAGCTTAGTCACAGGGGAATCAGATACGCAGTATTTT.

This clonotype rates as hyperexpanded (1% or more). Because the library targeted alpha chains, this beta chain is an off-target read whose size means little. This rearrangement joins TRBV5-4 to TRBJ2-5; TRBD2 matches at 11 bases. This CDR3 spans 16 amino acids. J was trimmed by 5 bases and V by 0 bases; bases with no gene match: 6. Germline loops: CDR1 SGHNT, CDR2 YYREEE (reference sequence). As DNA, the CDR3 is TGTGCCAGCAGCTTGGTAGCGGGAGGGCTGGGGGAGACCCAGTACTTC. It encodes CASSLVAGGLGETQYF.

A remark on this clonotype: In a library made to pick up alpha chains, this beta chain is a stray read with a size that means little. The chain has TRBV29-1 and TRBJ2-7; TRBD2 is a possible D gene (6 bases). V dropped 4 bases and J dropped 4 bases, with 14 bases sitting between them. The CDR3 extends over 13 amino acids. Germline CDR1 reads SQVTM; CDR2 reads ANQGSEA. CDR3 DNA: TGCAGCGTTGTATGGGACTCCTATTACGAGCAGTACTTC. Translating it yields CSVVWDSYYEQYF.

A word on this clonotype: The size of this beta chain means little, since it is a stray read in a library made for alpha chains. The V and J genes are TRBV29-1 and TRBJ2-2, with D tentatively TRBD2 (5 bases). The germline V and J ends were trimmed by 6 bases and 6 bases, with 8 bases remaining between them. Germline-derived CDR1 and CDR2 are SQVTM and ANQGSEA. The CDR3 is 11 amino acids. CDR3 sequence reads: CSVPRAGELFF. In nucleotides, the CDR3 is TGCAGCGTCCCGAGGGCCGGGGAGCTGTTTTTT.

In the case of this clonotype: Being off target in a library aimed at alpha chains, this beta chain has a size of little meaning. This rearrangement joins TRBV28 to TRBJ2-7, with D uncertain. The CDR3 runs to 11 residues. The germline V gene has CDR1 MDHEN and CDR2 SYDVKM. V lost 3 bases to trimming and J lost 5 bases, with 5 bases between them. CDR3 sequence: CASSFSNEQYF. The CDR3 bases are TGTGCCAGCAGTTTTAGCAACGAGCAGTACTTC.

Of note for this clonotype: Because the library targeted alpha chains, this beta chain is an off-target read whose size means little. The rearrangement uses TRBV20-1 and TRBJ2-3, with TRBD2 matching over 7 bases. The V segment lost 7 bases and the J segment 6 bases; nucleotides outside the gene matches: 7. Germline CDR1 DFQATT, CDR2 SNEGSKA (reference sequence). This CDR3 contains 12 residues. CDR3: CSGQRGGDTQYF. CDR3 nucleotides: TGCAGTGGTCAGAGGGGAGGGGATACGCAGTATTTT.

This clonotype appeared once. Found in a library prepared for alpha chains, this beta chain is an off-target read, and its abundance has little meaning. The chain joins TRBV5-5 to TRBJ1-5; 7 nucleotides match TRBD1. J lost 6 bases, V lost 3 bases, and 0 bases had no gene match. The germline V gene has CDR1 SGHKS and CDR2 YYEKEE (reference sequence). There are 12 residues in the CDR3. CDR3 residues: CASSSGGQPQHF. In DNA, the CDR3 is TGTGCCAGCAGCTCAGGGGGTCAGCCCCAGCATTTT.

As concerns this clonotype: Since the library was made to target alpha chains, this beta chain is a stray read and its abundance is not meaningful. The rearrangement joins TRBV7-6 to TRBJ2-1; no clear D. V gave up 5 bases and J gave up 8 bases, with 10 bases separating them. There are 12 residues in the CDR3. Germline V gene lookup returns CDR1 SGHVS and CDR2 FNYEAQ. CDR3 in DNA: TGTGCCAGCAGCGAGCGACCTTATGAGCAGTTCTTC. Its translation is CASSERPYEQFF. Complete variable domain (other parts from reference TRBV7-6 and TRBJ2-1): GAGVSQSPRYKVTKRGQDVALRCDPISGHVSLYWYRQALGQGPEFLTYFNYEAQQDKSGLPNDRFSAERPEGSISTLTIQRTEQRDSAMYRCASSERPYEQFFGPGTRLTVL.

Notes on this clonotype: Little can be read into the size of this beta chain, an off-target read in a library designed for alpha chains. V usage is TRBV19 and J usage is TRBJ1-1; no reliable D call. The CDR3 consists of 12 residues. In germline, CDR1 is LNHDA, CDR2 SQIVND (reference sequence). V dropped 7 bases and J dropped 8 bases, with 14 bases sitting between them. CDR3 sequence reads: CASTWGGIEAFF. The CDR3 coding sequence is TGTGCCAGTACATGGGGAGGGATCGAAGCTTTCTTT.